Reported below is one TCR beta chain. The data were produced by immunoSEQ multiplex PCR, yet TCRdb's version contains in-frame clones alone and is incomplete. Of tens of thousands of clones in the sample, 70% to 90% were seen once. The sample is drawn from a study of T cell changes during pregnancy in multiple sclerosis. This sequence originates from a female donor in good health, enrolled as a control in a pregnancy study. The source material was CD4+ T cells from peripheral blood mononuclear cells, sampled in the first trimester of pregnancy.

The CDR3 bases are TGTGCCAGCAGTTCAAGGGCCGTACGGACTAGCGGGGGCCTCCAAGAGACCCAGTACTTC. It yields the protein CASSSRAVRTSGGLQETQYF. The gene calls are TRBV27 and TRBJ2-5, with 13 bases lining up with TRBD2. The CDR3 sequence is 20 residues long. Trimming at V came to 4 bases and at J to 1 base, leaving 15 bases not matched to a gene. Germline V gene lookup returns CDR1 MNHEY and CDR2 SMNVEV (reference sequence).